This T cell receptor beta chain was obtained from a study of shared clonotypes between healthy human individuals. After removal of 6 bases from V and 0 bases from J, the junction contained 5 bases not matched to a gene. CDR3 length: 15 amino acids. Germline CDR1 reads SNHLY; CDR2 reads FYNNEI. Produced via immunoSEQ multiplex PCR; TCRdb's table is partial and in-frame only. The table has around 2,000,000 clones, 95% seen once. The sequence was obtained from a man aged 18-30 years in good health. The sample comprised naive CD4+ T cells sorted from blood. The subset: CD45RA+ positively selected. The genes are TRBV2 and TRBJ2-3; 8 nucleotides agree with TRBD1. The CDR3 nucleotides read TGTGCCAGCAGCATGACAGGGGCGAGCACAGATACGCAGTATTTT. This sequence encodes CASSMTGASTDTQYF.